The 9 T cell receptor beta chains listed next were all sequenced from one sample in a study of cytomegalovirus exposure and HLA in healthy donors. The primer mix had 60 Vbeta and 13 Jbeta primers. Here immunoSEQ multiplex PCR was the method, and the copy in TCRdb shows in-frame clones only, minus some. The sample contains approximately 130,000 clones, roughly 85% of which appear only once. Sequenced: PBMCs. Receptor source: a woman between 25 and 40 years old in good health and CMV-seropositive.

The genes are TRBV5-4 and TRBJ1-1; no definite D call. The CDR3 spans 13 residues. Trimming cost V 4 bases and J 2 bases, with 9 bases left between them. CDR1 is SGHNT, CDR2 YYREEE, per germline (reference sequence). The CDR3 region is CASSPPGNTEAFF. The CDR3 bases are TGTGCCAGCAGCCCACCGGGAAACACTGAAGCTTTCTTT.

This chain connects TRBV5-1 to TRBJ2-5; 8 bases match TRBD1. Germline assignment: CDR1 SGHRS and CDR2 YFSETQ. V lost 6 bases, J lost 11 bases, and 12 bases stayed unmatched. This CDR3 has 13 residues. CDR3 region: CASNGQGAFEQYF. The CDR3 nucleotides are TGCGCCAGCAACGGACAGGGCGCTTTTGAGCAGTACTTC.

J is TRBJ2-5 and V is TRBV5-1; possibly TRBD1 for D (5 bases). Germline loops: CDR1 SGHRS, CDR2 YFSETQ. V lost 4 bases and J 1 base, leaving 20 bases between the germline ends. The CDR3 is 17 amino acids. The CDR3 DNA follows: TGCGCCAGCAGCAAGGGGTCGAAGGGTCCTATCCAAGAGACCCAGTACTTC. This encodes CASSKGSKGPIQETQYF. The full variable domain, rest sourced from reference TRBV5-1 and TRBJ2-5, is KAGVTQTPRYLIKTRGQQVTLSCSPISGHRSVSWYQQTPGQGLQFLFEYFSETQRNKGNFPGRFSGRQFSNSRSEMNVSTLELGDSALYLCASSKGSKGPIQETQYFGPGTRLLVL.

The J gene is TRBJ1-1, the V gene TRBV28, with D perhaps matching TRBD1 (5 bases). CDR3 length: 14 residues. Germline V gene sequence: CDR1 MDHEN, CDR2 SYDVKM. V was pared by 3 bases and J by 4 bases, with 12 bases between. The DNA of the CDR3 is TGTGCCAGCAGTTTTCGGATGGGGGGCACTGAAGCTTTCTTT. It encodes CASSFRMGGTEAFF.

This sequence joins TRBV19 and TRBJ1-1; D remains unclear. Trimming stripped 4 bases from V and 3 bases from J, with 6 bases between. Germline CDR1 LNHDA, CDR2 SQIVND (reference sequence). CDR3 length: 12 residues. The CDR3 sequence is CASSRLDTEAFF. The CDR3 nucleotides are TGTGCCAGTAGTAGGCTGGACACTGAAGCTTTCTTT. Full variable domain (remainder filled in from reference TRBV19 and TRBJ1-1): DGGITQSPKYLFRKEGQNVTLSCEQNLNHDAMYWYRQDPGQGLRLIYYSQIVNDFQKGDIAEGYSVSREKKESFPLTVTSAQKNPTAFYLCASSRLDTEAFFGQGTRLTVV.

The chain uses TRBV27 and TRBJ1-3; TRBD1 might be the D (5 bases). The CDR3 is 13 amino acids. Deletions cut 6 bases from V and 4 bases from J, with 10 bases between. The germline V gene has CDR1 MNHEY and CDR2 SMNVEV (reference sequence). The CDR3 bases are TGTGCCAGCAGGGGGCCAGTGGGAAACACCATATATTTT. Translation: CASRGPVGNTIYF.

The chain uses TRBV25-1 and TRBJ1-2; D is unclear. Trimming pared 5 bases from V and 1 base from J, leaving 5 bases between. Germline lookup yields CDR1 MGHDK and CDR2 SYGVNS. The CDR3 has 12 amino acids. The CDR3 region has the DNA TGTGCCAGCAGTTCCCTTAACTATGGCTACACCTTC. This translates into CASSSLNYGYTF.

The rearrangement joins TRBV19 to TRBJ1-6; maybe TRBD1 (5 bases). The length of the CDR3 is 15 residues. V lost 7 bases and J lost 10, with 20 bases in between. CDR1 and CDR2 (germline): LNHDA, SQIVND (reference sequence). This CDR3 reads CASKIGEGAGSPLHF. DNA of the CDR3: TGTGCCAGTAAGATTGGGGAAGGGGCGGGATCACCCCTCCACTTT. The variable domain in full, completed from reference TRBV19 and TRBJ1-6, reads DGGITQSPKYLFRKEGQNVTLSCEQNLNHDAMYWYRQDPGQGLRLIYYSQIVNDFQKGDIAEGYSVSREKKESFPLTVTSAQKNPTAFYLCASKIGEGAGSPLHFGNGTRLTVT.

V is TRBV6-1 and J is TRBJ1-4; 8 bases are shared with TRBD1. Per germline, CDR1 MNHNS and CDR2 SASEGT. CDR3 length equals 14 residues. The ends lost 6 bases at V and 8 bases at J; junction bases unmatched: 8. CDR3 bases: TGTGCCAGCAGACTTAGGACAGGGCCCGAAAAACTGTTTTTT. Amino acids: CASRLRTGPEKLFF.